The 4 T cell receptor beta chains below all came from one sample that was sequenced in a study of blood T cells in healthy people across ages. A second PCR, run for about 6 to 11 cycles, used a sample-barcoded 5' primer plus a J-beta primer mix. TCRdb re-called the 5' RACE reads with MiXCR, one entry per CDR3 protein. The data show approximately 830,000 distinct CDR3 sequences, around 68% seen once. Sequenced sample: blood. The source is a man aged 25-45 years in good health.

The chain joins TRBV12-3 or TRBV12-4 to TRBJ2-1, with 11 positions matching TRBD2. This CDR3 contains 16 residues. V shed 6 bases, J shed 7 bases, and the junction held 11 bases outside the gene matches. CDR3 DNA: TGTGCCAGCAGAACCGTTAGCGGGGGGGCTGGAAATGAGCAGTTCTTC. Its translation is CASRTVSGGAGNEQFF.

This clonotype was counted a few times. The chain couples TRBV11-3 to TRBJ2-1; no clear D. Germline assignment: CDR1 SGHNT and CDR2 YENEEA. V lost 4 bases, J lost 5 bases, and 6 bases lay in between. The CDR3 contains 12 residues. The CDR3, as DNA: TGTGCCAGCAGCTCCCTACACAATGAGCAGTTCTTC. Protein product: CASSSLHNEQFF.

This chain connects TRBV7-9 to TRBJ1-5; D is possibly TRBD1 (5 bases). Trimming pared 2 bases from V and 7 bases from J, leaving 12 bases between. The CDR3 runs to 14 residues. In germline, CDR1 is SEHNR, CDR2 FQNEAQ (reference sequence). The CDR3 region has the DNA TGTGCCAGCAGCTTACTGGGGGAAGGCCAGCCCCAGCATTTT. Protein: CASSLLGEGQPQHF.

The table lists this clonotype with a few counts. The chain is built from TRBV13 and TRBJ2-7, with 8 bases that match TRBD2. V gave up 4 bases and J gave up 3 bases; unmatched junction bases: 8. This CDR3 comprises 15 residues. The germline gives CDR1 PRHDT, CDR2 FYEKMQ (reference sequence). The CDR3 nucleotides are TGTGCCAGCAGCTCAACTCAAGCGGGGGTCTACGAGCAGTACTTC. This encodes CASSSTQAGVYEQYF.